This T cell receptor (beta chain) appears in the sequencing data of a study of OX40 agonist ivuxolimab in advanced cancers. Study-level findings and limits: At 0.1 to 3.0 mg/kg and by week 6, clonal expansion occurred in CD4+ and CD8+ blood T cells.

The germline V gene encodes CDR1 SEHNR and CDR2 FQNEAQ (reference sequence). The length of the CDR3 is 14 residues. Between the trimmed V and J ends, which lost 5 bases and 0 bases, there was a span of 8 bases. Sequencing used immunoSEQ multiplex PCR; TCRdb keeps in-frame clones, though not all of them. The sample carries roughly 26,000 clones, 85% to 90% recorded once. Of note for this clone: Its antigen is unknown.

Systemic immunosuppression or autoimmune disease history was grounds to exclude patients. Sampled blood was obtained at baseline, cycle 4 day 1, and cycle 7 day 1. The sequence was collected from an adult with an advanced solid tumor such as melanoma, head and neck, liver or kidney cancer. The gene calls are TRBV7-9 and TRBJ2-1; D call uncertain. The specimen was CD4+ or CD8+ T cells sorted from blood, collected in a trial of the OX40 agonist ivuxolimab. CDR3 sequence: CASSKISSYNEQFF. CDR3 coding DNA: TGTGCCAGCAGCAAAATCAGCTCCTACAATGAGCAGTTCTTC.